This T cell receptor (beta chain) was recovered during a study of shared clonotypes between healthy human individuals. The wider study: In total, the donors were two women and a few men aged 18 to 49. Per donor, CD8 memory used one plate, CD8 naive used two, CD4 memory used three and CD4 naive used three.

The protocol was immunoSEQ multiplex PCR, while the TCRdb copy is restricted to in-frame clones and leaves out a portion. Found here are a few million clones, more than 80% of them singletons; the top ten hold roughly 0.36%. The receptor was derived from a man aged 18 to 29 in good health. Some clones in this sample may be carry-over from other donors' samples. Material for sequencing was naive CD4+ T cells from PBMCs. Subset in this sample: CD45RA+ positively selected.

This chain's CDR3 is CASRAKDRGIDTQYF. The CDR3 DNA sequence: TGTGCCAGCAGAGCCAAGGACAGGGGAATAGATACGCAGTATTTT. The chain couples TRBV6-1 to TRBJ2-3, with 9 bases that match TRBD1. The CDR3 runs to 15 residues. The V gene end was trimmed by 6 bases and the J gene end by 5 bases; junction bases not matched to a gene: 9. CDR1 is MNHNS and CDR2 is SASEGT in the germline V gene.